This T cell receptor beta chain is from a study of cytomegalovirus exposure and HLA in healthy donors. The PCR employed 60 Vbeta primers together with 13 Jbeta primers. TCRdb's table, derived via immunoSEQ multiplex PCR, lists solely in-frame clones and lacks some. Here the sample spans about 120,000 clones, about 86% being singletons. Germline V lookup: CDR1 SNHLY, CDR2 FYNNEI. J gave up 12 bases and V 4 bases, and 11 bases lay outside the gene matches. This CDR3 spans 14 amino acids. The receptor's source is a woman aged 40 to 49 in good health and CMV-seronegative. The chain is built from TRBV2 and TRBJ2-3; 9 nucleotides align to TRBD2. The sequencing input was PBMCs. CDR3 residues: CASSATSGQAYQYF. The CDR3 DNA sequence: TGTGCCAGCAGTGCGACTAGCGGACAAGCCTATCAGTATTTT.